This is a list of T cell receptor beta chains from one sample in a study of cytomegalovirus exposure and HLA in healthy donors. The protocol was immunoSEQ multiplex PCR, while the TCRdb copy is restricted to in-frame clones and leaves out a portion. The sample shows fewer than 100,000 clones, around three quarters of them seen only once. The specimen was PBMCs. Receptors originate from a man aged 40-55 years in good health and CMV-seronegative. The CDR3 runs from the conserved cysteine through the conserved F or W. The D gene is left open where the match is weak. Not all rows give a size; the values are once, few, many and, for expanded clones, a class.

few - TRBJ1-1 TRBV5-8 TGTGCCAGCAGCTTGGCCGATGTAGCGGGCAGTGAAGCTTTCTTT CASSLADVAGSEAFF
- - TRBJ1-1 TRBV29-1 TGCAGCGTCAGGGAGGGGAAAGGAGGGCCGAAGTACACTGAAGCTTTCTTT CSVREGKGGPKYTEAFF
few TRBD1 TRBJ2-3 TRBV6-8 TGTGCCAGCAGTTACGTGAGACAGGGGACAGATACGCAGTATTTT CASSYVRQGTDTQYF
- TRBD1 TRBJ2-2 TRBV6-5 TGTGCCAGCAGTCCGGACAGGGGGCTGATCGGGGAGCTGTTTTTT CASSPDRGLIGELFF
- - TRBJ2-3 TRBV11-2 TGTGCCAGCAGCAAACTCACTAGCACAGATACGCAGTATTTT CASSKLTSTDTQYF
- - TRBJ1-2 TRBV9 TGTGCCAGCAGCGGCCCCGACTGGACACCCGATGGCTATGGCTACACCTTC CASSGPDWTPDGYGYTF
- - TRBJ1-5 TRBV7-2 TGTGCCAGCAGCTTACGGGGCGGGGTAAATCAGCCCCAGCATTTT CASSLRGGVNQPQHF
- - TRBJ2-5 TRBV5-1 TGCGCCAGCAGCCTTACCAGGGGTGGGCTGGAGACCCAGTACTTC CASSLTRGGLETQYF
- TRBD1 TRBJ1-1 TRBV7-2 TGTGCCAGCAGCTTAATGCAGGGGGCTACGGGCACTGAAGCTTTCTTT CASSLMQGATGTEAFF
- TRBD2 TRBJ2-2 TRBV5-6 TGTGCCAGCAGCTTTTATCTGGCGGGAGGGTACACCGGGGAGCTGTTTTTT CASSFYLAGGYTGELFF
few - TRBJ1-1 TRBV29-1 TGCAGCGTTGGCCAGGGGTCGGACACTGAAGCTTTCTTT CSVGQGSDTEAFF
- TRBD2 TRBJ2-3 TRBV18 TGTGCCAGCTCGTCCGGGACTAGCGGGTTCACAGATACGCAGTATTTT CASSSGTSGFTDTQYF
- - TRBJ1-4 TRBV19 TGTGCCAGTAAACAGGGTGGCGGTGAAAAACTGTTTTTT CASKQGGGEKLFF
- TRBD1 TRBJ2-1 TRBV7-8 TGTGCCAGCAGCGGGGGACAGGGAAGCTCCTACAATGAGCAGTTCTTC CASSGGQGSSYNEQFF
- - TRBJ1-6 TRBV5-1 TGCGCCAGCAGCTCGAGCTCTAGCTCCTATAATTCACCCCTCCACTTT CASSSSSSSYNSPLHF
- - TRBJ2-5 TRBV28 TGTGCCAGCAGCAAAGAGACCCAGTACTTC CASSKETQYF
- - TRBJ2-3 TRBV7-2 TGTGCCAGCAGCTTACTGGTTCAGAATACAGATACGCAGTATTTT CASSLLVQNTDTQYF
- TRBD1 TRBJ1-1 TRBV6-5 TGTGCCAGCAGTTACGTCATGGACAGGTCGAACACTGAAGCTTTCTTT CASSYVMDRSNTEAFF
- TRBD1 TRBJ2-7 TRBV28 TGTGCCAGCAGTTTATCCCTGGGGACAGGGAAATACGAGCAGTACTTC CASSLSLGTGKYEQYF
few TRBD1 TRBJ2-7 TRBV11-2 TGTGCCAGCAGCTTTGACAGGGTCCACGAGCAGTACTTC CASSFDRVHEQYF
few - TRBJ2-2 TRBV15 TGTGCCACCAGCAGGATACGGGACTCTCTGAACACCGGGGAGCTGTTTTTT CATSRIRDSLNTGELFF
few - TRBJ2-2 TRBV6-1 TGTGCCGGAGCGGGCATAAACACCGGGGAGCTGTTTTTT CAGAGINTGELFF
- TRBD2 TRBJ2-5 TRBV7-2 TGTGCCAGCAGCTTAGCGGGACTAGCGGGAGGGTCCCGGGAGACCCAGTACTTC CASSLAGLAGGSRETQYF
- TRBD1 TRBJ1-3 TRBV5-1 TGCGCCAGCAGCTTGATACAGGGGTCTGGAAACACCATATATTTT CASSLIQGSGNTIYF
few - TRBJ1-1 TRBV9 TGTGCCAGCAGCGTAGAGGAGGGTAACACTGAAGCTTTCTTT CASSVEEGNTEAFF
once TRBD1 TRBJ2-7 TRBV10-3 TGTGCCATCAGTGAAGTATACAGGGGGTCTAACGAGCAGTACTTC CAISEVYRGSNEQYF
- - TRBJ1-5 TRBV20-1 TGCAGTGCCACAGAAGCGGACAGCGGGCATTTT CSATEADSGHF
- TRBD2 TRBJ2-5 TRBV30 TGTGCCTGGAGTAGCGGGGGTAGAGAGACCCAGTACTTC CAWSSGGRETQYF
- TRBD1 TRBJ1-4 TRBV5-5 TGTGCCAGCAGCAGCGGCCCGGGACAGTCGAATGAAAAACTGTTTTTT CASSSGPGQSNEKLFF
- TRBD1 TRBJ2-1 TRBV18 TGTGCCAGCTCACCCCAGGGGGTCTACAATGAGCAGTTCTTC CASSPQGVYNEQFF
- - TRBJ2-7 TRBV11-2 TGTGCCAGCAGCCCCGACGCGGGGATCTACGAGCAGTACTTC CASSPDAGIYEQYF
- TRBD1 TRBJ1-2 TRBV9 TGTGCCAGCAGCGTAAGGACAGGGCGTGGCTACACCTTC CASSVRTGRGYTF
- TRBD1 TRBJ1-1 TRBV11-2 TGTGCCAGCACCGACCGCGAGGGGGCGCGTGACACTGAAGCTTTCTTT CASTDREGARDTEAFF
- - TRBJ2-7 TRBV27 TGTGCCAGCAGTTTTTCGGAAAACGGGGGCGAGCAGTACTTC CASSFSENGGEQYF